This T cell receptor (beta chain) stems from a study of OX40 agonist ivuxolimab in advanced cancers. Overall study: Participants could have had prior anti-PD-1, anti-PD-L1 or anti-CTLA-4 therapy, and around 40% had some. Patients achieving partial responses numbered three: one hepatocellular carcinoma case and two cutaneous melanoma cases.

This clone appeared once. Its target is unknown. Findings of the study overall: Antigen specificity of clonally expanded peripheral T cells was not established.

Germline-derived CDR1 and CDR2 are KGHSH and LQKENI. This CDR3 region has 15 residues. Data came from immunoSEQ multiplex PCR; TCRdb stores just in-frame clones and leaves some out. This sample has over 70,000 clones, with approximately 78% found just once. This clonotype was obtained from an adult with an advanced solid tumor such as melanoma, head and neck, liver or kidney cancer. The material sequenced was CD4+ or CD8+ T cells sorted from blood, taken in a trial of the OX40 agonist ivuxolimab. The V gene is TRBV18, the J gene TRBJ2-5; D perhaps matches TRBD2 (7 bases). The end of the DNA is better explained by TRBJ2-7, so the J call may be wrong. As DNA, the CDR3 is TGTGCCAGCCGAAATCTAGCGGAGGGGGCCTACGAGCAGTACTTC. Translated, it gives CASRNLAEGAYEQYF.